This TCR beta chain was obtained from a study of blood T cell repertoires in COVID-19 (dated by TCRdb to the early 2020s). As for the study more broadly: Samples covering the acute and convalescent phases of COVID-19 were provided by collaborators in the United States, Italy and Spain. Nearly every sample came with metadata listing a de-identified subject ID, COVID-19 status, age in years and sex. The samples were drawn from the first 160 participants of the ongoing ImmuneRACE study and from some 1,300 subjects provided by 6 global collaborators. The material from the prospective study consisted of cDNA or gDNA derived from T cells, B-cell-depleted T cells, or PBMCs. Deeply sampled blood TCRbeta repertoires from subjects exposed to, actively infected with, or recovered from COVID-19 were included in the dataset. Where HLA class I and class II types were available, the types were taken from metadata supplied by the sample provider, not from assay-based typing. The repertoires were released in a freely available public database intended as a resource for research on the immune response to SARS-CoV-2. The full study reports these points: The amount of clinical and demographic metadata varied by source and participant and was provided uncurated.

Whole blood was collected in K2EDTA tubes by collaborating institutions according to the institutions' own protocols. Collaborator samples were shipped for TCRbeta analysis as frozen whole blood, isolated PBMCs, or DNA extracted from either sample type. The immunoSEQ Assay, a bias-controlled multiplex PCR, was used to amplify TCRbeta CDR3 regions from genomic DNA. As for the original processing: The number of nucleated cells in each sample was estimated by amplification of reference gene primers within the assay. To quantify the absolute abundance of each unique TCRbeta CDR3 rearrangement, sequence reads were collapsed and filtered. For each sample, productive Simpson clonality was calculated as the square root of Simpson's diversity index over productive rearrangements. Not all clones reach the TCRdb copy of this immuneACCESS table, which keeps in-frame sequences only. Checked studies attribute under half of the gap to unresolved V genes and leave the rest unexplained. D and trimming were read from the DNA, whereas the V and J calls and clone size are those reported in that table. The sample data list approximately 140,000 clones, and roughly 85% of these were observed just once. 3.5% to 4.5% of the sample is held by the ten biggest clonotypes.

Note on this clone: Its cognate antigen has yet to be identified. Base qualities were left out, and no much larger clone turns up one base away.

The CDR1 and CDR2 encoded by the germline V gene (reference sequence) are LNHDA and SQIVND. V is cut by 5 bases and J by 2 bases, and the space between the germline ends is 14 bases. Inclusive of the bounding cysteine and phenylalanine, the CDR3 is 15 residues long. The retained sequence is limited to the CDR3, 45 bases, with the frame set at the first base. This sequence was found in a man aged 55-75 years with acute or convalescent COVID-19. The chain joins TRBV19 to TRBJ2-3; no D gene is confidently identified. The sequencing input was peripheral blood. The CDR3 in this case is CASSYEAYSTDTQYF. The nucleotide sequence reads TGTGCCAGTAGTTACGAGGCCTATTCCACAGATACGCAGTATTTT. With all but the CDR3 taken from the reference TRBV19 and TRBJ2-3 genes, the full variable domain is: DGGITQSPKYLFRKEGQNVTLSCEQNLNHDAMYWYRQDPGQGLRLIYYSQIVNDFQKGDIAEGYSVSREKKESFPLTVTSAQKNPTAFYLCASSYEAYSTDTQYFGPGTRLTVL.